This T cell receptor (beta chain) was recovered during a study of regulatory T cells in long-lasting Graves disease. This clonotype occurred once. The antigen is unknown. Combining iRepertoire HTBI primers with Arm-PCR of CDR3 regions, the authors built TCR beta libraries. TCRdb called the multiplex PCR reads again in MiXCR, with one record for every CDR3 protein. The sample contains some 600,000 distinct CDR3 sequences, about 16% of which appear only once. Study-level results: Fewer public clonotypes were shared by new patients (approximately 970) than by persistent patients (roughly 2,600).

As for time point: newly diagnosed GD, antithyroid drugs for less than 3 months. PBMC-extracted RNA yielded the TCR library. Those enrolled as patients came out of an endocrinology department in Xi'an, China. These records were also assigned to another study, of T cells in Graves' hyperthyroidism and ophthalmopathy. That work adds: Uncontrolled infections, other autoimmune diseases, pregnancy or lactation led to exclusion of patients. The model identified upcoming ophthalmopathy a median approximately six months ahead of onset.

The material was peripheral blood mononuclear cells (PBMCs), obtained at new diagnosis, from a patient treated with antithyroid drugs. The clonotype was recovered from a man younger than 35 with Graves disease.

This chain's CDR3 is CASNQRLGNTIYF. For the CDR3, the DNA is TGTGCCAGCAATCAGAGGTTGGGAAACACCATATATTTT. The chain links TRBV6-1 to TRBJ1-3; no clear D. Germline loops: CDR1 MNHNS, CDR2 SASEGT. This CDR3 has 13 residues. V dropped 7 bases and J dropped 4 bases, with 11 bases sitting between them.